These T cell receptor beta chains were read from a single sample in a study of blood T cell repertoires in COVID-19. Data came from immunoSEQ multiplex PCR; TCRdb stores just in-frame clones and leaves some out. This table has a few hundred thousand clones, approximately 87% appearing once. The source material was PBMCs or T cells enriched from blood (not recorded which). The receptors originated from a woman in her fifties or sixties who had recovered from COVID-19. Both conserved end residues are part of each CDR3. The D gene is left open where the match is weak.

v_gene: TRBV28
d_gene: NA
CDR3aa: CASSTGGGYQPQHF

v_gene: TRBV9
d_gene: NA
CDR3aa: CASSVVSTLGSYNEQFF

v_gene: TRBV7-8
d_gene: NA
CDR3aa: CASSPNPGQTYGYTF

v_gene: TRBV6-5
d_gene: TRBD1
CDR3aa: CASIMDRGFETQYF

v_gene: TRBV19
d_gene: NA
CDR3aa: CASSTLSGNYGYTF

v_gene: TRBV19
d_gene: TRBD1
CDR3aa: CASRRIPGQGEDEQFF

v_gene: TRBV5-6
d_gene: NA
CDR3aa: CASSFVGRSYNSPLHF

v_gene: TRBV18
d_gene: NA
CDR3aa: CASSPSTGMNTEAFF

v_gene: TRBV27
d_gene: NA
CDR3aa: CASSLSRPGYEQYF

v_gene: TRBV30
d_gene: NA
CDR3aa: CAWKAGPALGYGYTF

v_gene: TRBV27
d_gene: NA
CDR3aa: CATQNGGTEAFF

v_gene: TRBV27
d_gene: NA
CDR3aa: CASFSTDSYNEQFF

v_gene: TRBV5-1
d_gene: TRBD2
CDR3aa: CASSPQTSGGTTDTQYF

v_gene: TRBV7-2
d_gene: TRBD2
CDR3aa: CASSFHPGLAGTMADTQYF

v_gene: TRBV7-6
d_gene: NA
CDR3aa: CASSSTVPGELFF

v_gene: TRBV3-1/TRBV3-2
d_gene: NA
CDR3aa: CASSQDRGPQHF

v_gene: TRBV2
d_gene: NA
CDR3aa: CASNKGQHSGANVLTF

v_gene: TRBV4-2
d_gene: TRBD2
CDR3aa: CASSQTSGGAYEQYF

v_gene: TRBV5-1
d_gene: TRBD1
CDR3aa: CASSLGRTGITDTQYF

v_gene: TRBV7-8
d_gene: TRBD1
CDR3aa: CASSAQPGQGAGRAFF

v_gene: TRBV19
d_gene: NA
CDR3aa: CASAGGRLATEAFF

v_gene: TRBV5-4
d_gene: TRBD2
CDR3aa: CASHGTMNTDTQYF

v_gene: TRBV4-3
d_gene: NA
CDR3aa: CASSQGGGWNYGYTF

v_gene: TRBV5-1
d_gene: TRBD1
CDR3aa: CASRWDRLNTEAFF

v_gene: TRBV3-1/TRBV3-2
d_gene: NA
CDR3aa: CASSQVHKDNYGYTF

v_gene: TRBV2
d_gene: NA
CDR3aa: CASSVAGSYNSPLHF